This T cell receptor (beta chain) was identified in a study of beta chain features in type 1 diabetes listed by TCRdb under 2018. Study-level background: Patients and healthy donors did not differ in mean age, gender distribution, total cell number or subset yield. The study compared the TCRB repertoires of sorted circulating CD4+ T cell subsets in recently diagnosed type 1 diabetes patients with those in matched healthy donors. Whereas all 30 or so donors provided naive and central memory subsets, regulatory and stem cell-like memory subsets were isolated from just 8 patients and about 8 healthy donors. A total of some 110 million sorted cells were examined across all samples, and a strong correlation was observed between cell number per subset and RNA yield.

From cysteine to phenylalanine, the CDR3 is 17 amino acids long. Kept here is only the CDR3 DNA, which spans 51 bases and is read in frame from base 1. The V end loses 2 bases and the J end loses 6 bases, and a stretch of 21 bases separates them. Via the germline V gene, CDR1 is MDHEN and CDR2 SYDVKM. Points the paper makes about the study in general: Because small numbers of individuals were included in the HLA sub-analyses, any influence of HLA type on TCRB rearrangement was left unresolved. Because cDNA was sequenced instead of genomic DNA, highly expressing activated cells could be over-represented, though the groups showed no difference in activation or CD3 levels. Patients with type 1 diabetes made fewer insertions and deleted more nucleotides at VDJ recombination sites, implying thymic rearrangement abnormalities. Type 1 diabetes patients showed a moderate but significant shortening of TCRB CDR3 length in all four CD4+ subsets. Naive, central memory and regulatory TCRB repertoires appeared more similar among patients than among healthy donors. PCR might favor shorter templates, but patient and control samples were amplified and corrected together, so any skew would affect both groups equally.

Each donor gave one peripheral blood draw, roughly 110 mL on average, collected into heparinised tubes. Naive, central memory, regulatory and stem cell-like memory CD4+ T cells were sorted on a BD FACSAria II using a panel including CD45RO, CCR7, CD25, CD127, CD95 and CD27. A purity above 98% was achieved for all sorted populations. PBMCs were isolated right away by Lymphoprep density gradient centrifugation and were stained directly, without culture. So that batch effects would be minimized, each experiment stained and sorted samples in pairs, pairing one healthy donor with one patient. With respect to this clone: The target of this receptor is not known. No much larger clone exists at a distance of one base, and base qualities are not known.

The entire isolated RNA was reverse transcribed using the High Capacity cDNA Reverse Transcription Kit, and thus expressed TCRB transcripts were sequenced. Naive, central memory and regulatory T cell samples underwent deep immunoSEQ sequencing, averaging about 3.57 million total reads per sample. Sorted cells were lysed in RLT buffer, and RNA was extracted using DNase-treated RNeasy Micro or Mini kits according to cell number. To prevent cross-contamination, every cell subset was processed on its own, while patient and healthy donor samples were processed together. TCRB sequences were amplified from cDNA with the immunoSEQ multiplex PCR, producing 87-bp fragments spanning the CDR3 region. Amplicons were sequenced on the Illumina HiSeq platform. Per the source publication's procedure: PCR bias was corrected computationally using synthetic template baselines, and reads within Hamming distance 2 were collapsed, with unmergeable singletons discarded. Reads were aligned against IMGT so that V, D and J genes, CDR3 length and insertions or deletions at six rearrangement sites could be assigned. Within each subset, clonotype counts were normalized to sorted cell number, after which true diversity and Gini coefficients were computed with the tcR R package. The overlap coefficient, calculated on TCRB nucleotide sequences, was used to measure repertoire sharing. Out-of-frame TCRB sequences from naive cells were analyzed as a proxy for the pre-selection repertoire. TCRdb provides this immuneACCESS table in a form limited to in-frame rearrangements. Some clones are lacking; in checked studies, under half of them reflect an unresolved V gene, and why the rest are absent is not known. That table is the source of V, J and clone size, and D and trimming were worked out from the DNA. The sample table shows about 620,000 clones, and around 15% are seen once. Around 0.095% of the sample goes to the ten largest clones.

This TCR was recovered from a man between 18 and 35 years old in good health. Sample: naive CD4+ T cells from blood. What the cell subset or site label conveys for this sample: true naive CD4+ T cells. The sequence is built from TRBV28 and TRBJ2-3; no D gene can be assigned with confidence. The DNA reads TGTGCCAGCAGTTTACGCGCTCGTAGGCTAGTTTCGGATACGCAGTATTTT. This is translated as CASSLRARRLVSDTQYF. The reference TRBV28 and TRBJ2-3 proteins fill in what lies around the CDR3, so the full variable domain reads DVKVTQSSRYLVKRTGEKVFLECVQDMDHENMFWYRQDPGLGLRLIYFSYDVKMKEKGDIPEGYSVSREKKERFSLILESASTNQTSMYLCASSLRARRLVSDTQYFGPGTRLTVL.